This T cell receptor (beta chain) was sequenced for a study of blood T cell repertoires in COVID-19. Generated by immunoSEQ multiplex PCR, the TCRdb table keeps only in-frame clones and is missing some. The sample lists approximately 190,000 clones, around 90% occurring once. There are 17 residues in the CDR3. The V and J ends lost 1 base and 3 bases respectively, with 15 bases between them. The V gene's germline CDR1 is MNHNS and CDR2 SASEGT. The genes are TRBV6-1 and TRBJ1-4, with a tentative D call TRBD1 (5 bases). Sequencing input: peripheral blood. The TCR comes from a man aged 55 to 70 with active or convalescent COVID-19. CDR3 in DNA: TGTGCCAGCAGTGAAGTTGGTTCAGGGTCGGCTAATGAAAAACTGTTTTTT. It specifies CASSEVGSGSANEKLFF.